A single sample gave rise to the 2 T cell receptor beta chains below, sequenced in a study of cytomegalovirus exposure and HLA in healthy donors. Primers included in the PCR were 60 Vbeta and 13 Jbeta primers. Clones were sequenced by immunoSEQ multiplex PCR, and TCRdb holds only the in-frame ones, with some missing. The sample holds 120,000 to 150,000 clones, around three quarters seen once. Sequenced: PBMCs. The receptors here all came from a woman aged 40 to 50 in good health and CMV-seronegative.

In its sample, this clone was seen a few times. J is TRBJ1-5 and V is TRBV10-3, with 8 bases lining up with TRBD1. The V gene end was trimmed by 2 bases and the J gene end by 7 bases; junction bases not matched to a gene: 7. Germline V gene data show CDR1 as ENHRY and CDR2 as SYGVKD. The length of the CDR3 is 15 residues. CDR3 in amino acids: CAISEGTGGYQPQHF. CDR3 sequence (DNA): TGTGCCATCAGTGAGGGGACAGGAGGGTACCAGCCCCAGCATTTT.

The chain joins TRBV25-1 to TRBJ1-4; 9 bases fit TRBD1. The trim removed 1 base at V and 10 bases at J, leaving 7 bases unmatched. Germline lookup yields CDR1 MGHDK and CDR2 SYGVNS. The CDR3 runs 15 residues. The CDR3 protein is CASSESGDRVGKLFF. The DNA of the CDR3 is TGTGCCAGCAGTGAATCGGGGGACAGGGTGGGAAAACTGTTTTTT.